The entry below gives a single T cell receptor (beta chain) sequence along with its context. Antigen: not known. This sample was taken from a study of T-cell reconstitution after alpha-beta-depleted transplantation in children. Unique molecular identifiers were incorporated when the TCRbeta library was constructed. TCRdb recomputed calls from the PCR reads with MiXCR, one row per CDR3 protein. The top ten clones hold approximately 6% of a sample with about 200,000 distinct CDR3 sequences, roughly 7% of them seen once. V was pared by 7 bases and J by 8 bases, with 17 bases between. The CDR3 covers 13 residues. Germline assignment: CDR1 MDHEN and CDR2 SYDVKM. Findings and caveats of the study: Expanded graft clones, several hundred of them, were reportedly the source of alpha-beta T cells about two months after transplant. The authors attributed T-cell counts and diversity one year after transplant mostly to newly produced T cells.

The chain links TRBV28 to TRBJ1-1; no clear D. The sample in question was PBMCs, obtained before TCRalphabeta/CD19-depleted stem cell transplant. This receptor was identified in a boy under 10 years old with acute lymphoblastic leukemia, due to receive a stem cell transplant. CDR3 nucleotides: TGTGCCAGCACCAGCTCTCTTAACGGAGAAGCTTTCTTT. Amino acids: CASTSSLNGEAFF.